One sample yielded the 16 T cell receptor beta chains listed below, sequenced in a study of blood T cell repertoires in COVID-19. Clones were read by immunoSEQ multiplex PCR, and TCRdb kept only the in-frame ones, dropping some. The table lists 90,000 or so clones, approximately 70% of them singletons. Sequenced: peripheral blood. The receptors were sampled from an older woman in a cohort sampled during active or convalescent COVID-19.

The V and J genes are TRBV7-3 and TRBJ2-1; a weak D match, TRBD2 (6 bases). The V gene's germline CDR1 is SGHTA and CDR2 FQGTGA. Trimming took 4 bases from V and 1 from J, leaving 8 bases between them. This CDR3 region has 14 residues. The CDR3 DNA sequence: TGTGCCAGCAGCTCGGCGGGATCCTACAATGAGCAGTTCTTC. Translated, it gives CASSSAGSYNEQFF. Full variable domain (remainder filled in from reference TRBV7-3 and TRBJ2-1): GAGVSQTPSNKVTEKGKYVELRCDPISGHTALYWYRQSLGQGPEFLIYFQGTGAADDSGLPNDRFFAVRPEGSVSTLKIQRTERGDSAVYLCASSSAGSYNEQFFGPGTRLTVL.

This rearrangement joins TRBV19 to TRBJ2-7; 8 bases map to TRBD1. V gave up 5 bases and J gave up 2 bases; unmatched junction bases: 5. CDR1 and CDR2 from the germline V gene are LNHDA and SQIVND (reference sequence). The CDR3 loop spans 14 amino acids. In nucleotides, the CDR3 is TGTGCCAGTAGTCCCGGACAGGGAACCTACGAGCAGTACTTC. Translating it yields CASSPGQGTYEQYF.

V usage is TRBV28 and J usage is TRBJ1-5, with D possibly being TRBD1 (6 bases). Germline V gene lookup returns CDR1 MDHEN and CDR2 SYDVKM. The CDR3 sequence is 15 residues long. Trimming took off 3 bases at V and 3 bases at J, with 12 bases between the two ends. The DNA for the CDR3 is TGTGCCAGCAGTTTGGCCCGGGACAACAATCAGCCCCAGCATTTT. This translates into CASSLARDNNQPQHF.

V gene TRBV6-5 combines with J gene TRBJ2-7; the D gene is possibly TRBD1 (6 bases). Looked up from germline, CDR1 is MNHEY and CDR2 is SVGAGI. Trimming took 6 bases from V and 3 from J, leaving 12 bases between them. The CDR3 extends over 13 amino acids. The DNA of the CDR3 is TGTGCCAGCAGAGACAGGCTGAACTACGAGCAGTACTTC. It codes for CASRDRLNYEQYF.

This clone showed up just a few times. This rearrangement joins TRBV11-2 to TRBJ2-2; 11 bases align to TRBD2. The junction had 3 bases not matched to a gene; V was cut back by 5 bases and J by 4 bases. From germline, CDR1 is SGHAT and CDR2 FQNNGV. There are 15 residues in the CDR3. In nucleotides, the CDR3 is TGTGCCAGCAGCCCAACTAGCGGGGGCACCGGGGAGCTGTTTTTT. This sequence encodes CASSPTSGGTGELFF.

The gene calls are TRBV4-2 and TRBJ2-2, with D maybe TRBD2 (6 bases). Per germline, CDR1 LGHNA and CDR2 YNFKEQ. This CDR3 contains 16 residues. V lost 1 base and J lost 5, with 14 bases in between. Written as DNA, the CDR3 is TGTGCCAGCAGCCAAGCCCTAGCGAGAGCAACCGGGGAGCTGTTTTTT. This translates into CASSQALARATGELFF.

This clone was counted many times. The V call is TRBV7-9, the J call TRBJ2-1; D is possibly TRBD2 (7 bases). This CDR3 comprises 16 residues. V shed 2 bases and J shed 9 bases, with 20 bases lying between them. CDR1 and CDR2 (germline): SEHNR, FQNEAQ (reference sequence). CDR3 in DNA: TGTGCCAGCAGCTTATACCGCGGGGGCCGGGTACCTGAGCAGTTCTTC. Translated: CASSLYRGGRVPEQFF.

The genes are TRBV6-2 or TRBV6-3 and TRBJ1-5; D uncertain. Between the trimmed V and J ends, which lost 4 bases and 0 bases, there was a span of 10 bases. Germline V lookup: CDR1 MNHEY, CDR2 SVGEGT. The CDR3 runs to 15 residues. CDR3 sequence reads: CASSFGHPSNQPQHF. The CDR3 DNA reads as TGTGCCAGCAGTTTTGGGCACCCTAGCAATCAGCCCCAGCATTTT.

The chain links TRBV28 to TRBJ1-1; D is possibly TRBD1 (5 bases). This CDR3 has 14 amino acids. Between the trimmed V and J ends, which lost 7 bases and 1 base, there was a span of 13 bases. Germline CDR1 is MDHEN and CDR2 is SYDVKM. CDR3 sequence: CASTLNTGNTEAFF. The CDR3, as DNA: TGTGCCAGCACCCTCAACACAGGGAACACTGAAGCTTTCTTT.

V and J are TRBV19 and TRBJ2-1; 8 bases agree with TRBD2. The length of the CDR3 is 14 residues. Germline lookup yields CDR1 LNHDA and CDR2 SQIVND (reference sequence). The junction had 11 bases not matched to a gene; V was cut back by 11 bases and J by 5 bases. For the CDR3, the DNA is TGTGCCGCTGGAAGCGGGGGCCTTAACAATGAGCAGTTCTTC. It translates to CAAGSGGLNNEQFF. The full variable domain, completed using reference TRBV19 and TRBJ2-1, is DGGITQSPKYLFRKEGQNVTLSCEQNLNHDAMYWYRQDPGQGLRLIYYSQIVNDFQKGDIAEGYSVSREKKESFPLTVTSAQKNPTAFYLCAAGSGGLNNEQFFGPGTRLTVL.

The chain uses TRBV28 and TRBJ1-3; 8 bases match TRBD1. The CDR3 sequence is 16 residues long. Germline V CDR1 and CDR2: MDHEN, SYDVKM. V shed 5 bases, J shed 0 bases, and the junction held 6 bases outside the gene matches. CDR3: CASSETGVYSGNTIYF. The CDR3 coding sequence is TGTGCCAGCAGTGAGACAGGGGTTTACTCTGGAAACACCATATATTTT.

The chain employs TRBV11-2 and TRBJ1-2; D is unclear. Germline loops: CDR1 SGHAT, CDR2 FQNNGV. V lost 0 bases to trimming and J lost 2 bases, with 4 bases between them. The CDR3 totals 13 residues. DNA for the CDR3: TGTGCCAGCAGCTTAGACTTAAACTATGGCTACACCTTC. Protein sequence: CASSLDLNYGYTF.

This CDR3 is CASSPAAEDNSPLHF. As DNA, the CDR3 is TGTGCCAGCAGCCCCGCTGCAGAAGATAATTCACCCCTCCACTTT. The chain has TRBV7-8 and TRBJ1-6; no clear D. Between the trimmed V and J ends, which lost 5 bases and 5 bases, there was a span of 13 bases. Per the germline V gene, CDR1 is SGHVS and CDR2 is FQNEAQ. The CDR3 length is 15 residues. Looking up the rest from reference TRBV7-8 and TRBJ1-6 gives the full variable domain: GAGVSQSPRYKVAKRGQDVALRCDPISGHVSLFWYQQALGQGPEFLTYFQNEAQLDKSGLPSDRFFAERPEGSVSTLKIQRTQQEDSAVYLCASSPAAEDNSPLHFGNGTRLTVT.

In this sample, this clone turned up a few times. This chain joins TRBV4-2 and TRBJ2-3; D might be TRBD2 (6 bases). Trimming stripped 4 bases from V and 1 base from J, with 15 bases between. Per germline, CDR1 LGHNA and CDR2 YNFKEQ. CDR3 length equals 16 residues. CDR3 nucleotide sequence: TGTGCCAGCAGCCTGGCGTTGGGGGAGGGCACAGATACGCAGTATTTT. Translated, it gives CASSLALGEGTDTQYF.

This clone has only a few counts. The chain recombines TRBV30 with TRBJ2-5, with 8 positions matching TRBD2. The CDR3 loop spans 14 amino acids. The V segment lost 4 bases and the J segment 0 bases; nucleotides outside the gene matches: 4. Looked up from germline, CDR1 is GTSNPN and CDR2 is SVGIG (reference sequence). CDR3 residues: CAWTGGEYQETQYF. The CDR3 DNA reads TGTGCCTGGACGGGGGGGGAATACCAAGAGACCCAGTACTTC.

The chain employs TRBV5-1 and TRBJ2-7; possibly TRBD2 for D (5 bases). The germline gives CDR1 SGHRS, CDR2 YFSETQ. CDR3 length: 14 amino acids. Trimming stripped 0 bases from V and 2 bases from J, with 9 bases between. CDR3 amino acids: CASSLAGMAYEQYF. CDR3 DNA sequence: TGCGCCAGCAGCTTGGCGGGGATGGCCTACGAGCAGTACTTC.